A selection of T cell receptor beta chains follows, all from one sample in a study of CD8+ T cells in alopecia areata. Repertoires were generated with immunoSEQ multiplex PCR, while TCRdb's copy carries only in-frame clones and drops some. Here the sample spans 160,000 or so clones, roughly 70% being singletons. Specimen: CD8+ T cells sorted from blood, collected at week 0. Receptor source: a human donor with alopecia areata. CDR3s include the opening cysteine and the closing phenylalanine or tryptophan. The D gene is left open where the match is weak. Size is omitted from some rows. Given values are once, few, many or a class for expanded clones.

j_call v_call d_call clone_size cdr3_aa cdr3_nt
TRBJ1-2 TRBV13 - - CASSLGPHQLF TGTGCCAGCAGCTTAGGTCCACACCAACTTTTC
TRBJ2-7 TRBV5-1 - few CASSFQGRVRYSSYEQYF TGCGCCAGCAGCTTCCAGGGCAGGGTTCGATACTCCTCCTACGAGCAGTACTTC
TRBJ2-3 TRBV5-1 - - CASREYTDTQYF TGCGCCAGCCGGGAGTACACAGATACGCAGTATTTT
TRBJ1-6 TRBV27 - - CASRLGALSSPLHF TGTGCCAGCAGATTAGGAGCCCTGTCTTCACCCCTCCACTTT
TRBJ2-1 TRBV7-2 TRBD2 - CASSSPPGLAGGYNEQFF TGTGCCAGCAGCTCCCCCCCTGGACTAGCGGGGGGGTACAATGAGCAGTTCTTC
TRBJ1-2 TRBV6-1 - - CASTKTAYGYTF TGTGCCAGCACCAAGACAGCCTATGGCTACACCTTC
TRBJ2-1 TRBV11-3 TRBD2 - CASSPPGSGGNEQFF TGTGCCAGCAGCCCCCCCGGAAGCGGGGGCAATGAGCAGTTCTTC
TRBJ1-1 TRBV5-1 - - CASRGRNTEAFF TGCGCCAGCAGAGGACGGAACACTGAAGCTTTCTTT
TRBJ1-1 TRBV13 - - CASSQGRAEAFF TGTGCCAGCAGCCAGGGCAGGGCTGAAGCTTTCTTT
TRBJ1-3 TRBV19 - - CASSIGANTIYF TGTGCCAGTAGTATCGGTGCGAACACCATATATTTT
TRBJ1-2 TRBV14 - once CASSQLSRESGGYTF TGTGCCAGCAGCCAACTATCCCGGGAGTCTGGTGGCTACACCTTC
TRBJ1-2 TRBV29-1 TRBD1 - CSVPSLQGARGYTF TGCAGCGTTCCAAGCCTACAGGGGGCCAGAGGCTACACCTTC
TRBJ1-1 TRBV19 - - CASSIGRETEAFF TGTGCCAGTAGTATAGGTCGGGAGACTGAAGCTTTCTTT
TRBJ2-7 TRBV29-1 TRBD2 few CSVGGSLSYEQYF TGCAGCGTCGGGGGGTCCTTATCCTACGAGCAGTACTTC
TRBJ2-5 TRBV5-4 TRBD2 - CASSLYGGAAQETQYF TGTGCCAGCAGCTTGTACGGGGGGGCCGCTCAAGAGACCCAGTACTTC
TRBJ2-7 TRBV7-9 - - CASSLVRGLSYEQYF TGTGCCAGCAGCTTAGTCCGCGGACTTTCCTACGAGCAGTACTTC
TRBJ1-1 TRBV7-9 - - CASSSPENTEAFF TGTGCCAGCAGCTCGCCGGAGAACACTGAAGCTTTCTTT
TRBJ2-7 TRBV19 - - CASSEDGTFYEQYF TGTGCCAGTAGTGAGGACGGAACTTTCTACGAGCAGTACTTC
TRBJ2-5 TRBV5-6 TRBD1 - CASSPDRVLWETQYF TGTGCCAGCAGTCCGGACAGGGTATTGTGGGAGACCCAGTACTTC
TRBJ2-5 TRBV18 - - CASSPPYPPETEETQYF TGTGCCAGCTCACCACCTTACCCTCCAGAAACGGAAGAGACCCAGTACTTC
TRBJ2-3 TRBV7-8 - - CASSPRVPRTDTQYF TGTGCCAGCAGCCCTCGAGTCCCTCGCACAGATACGCAGTATTTT
TRBJ2-2 TRBV4-2 - - CASSDTLGFDGELFF TGTGCCAGCAGCGACACACTGGGTTTTGACGGGGAGCTGTTTTTT
TRBJ1-4 TRBV15 - - CATSVDTNEKLFF TGTGCCACCAGCGTAGATACTAATGAAAAACTGTTTTTT
TRBJ1-4 TRBV27 TRBD1 - CASSRQGARPFEKLFF TGTGCCAGCAGTCGACAGGGGGCCAGGCCATTTGAAAAACTGTTTTTT
TRBJ1-1 TRBV27 - once CASSSDRGTEAFF TGTGCCAGCAGTTCGGACAGAGGGACTGAAGCTTTCTTT
TRBJ2-3 TRBV30 - - CAWSPLADTQYF TGTGCCTGGAGTCCGCTAGCGGATACGCAGTATTTT
TRBJ2-2 TRBV9 TRBD1 - CASSPNSGQGFEELFF TGTGCCAGCAGCCCTAACTCGGGACAGGGGTTCGAGGAGCTGTTTTTT
TRBJ1-2 TRBV29-1 - - CSVLAYGYTF TGCAGCGTACTAGCGTATGGCTACACCTTC
TRBJ1-4 TRBV6-6 - - CASSYPISGGEKLFF TGTGCCAGCAGTTACCCAATTTCGGGCGGTGAAAAACTGTTTTTT
TRBJ2-1 TRBV4-1 TRBD2 - CASSQGLAINEQFF TGCGCCAGCAGCCAGGGACTAGCGATTAATGAGCAGTTCTTC
TRBJ1-2 TRBV5-4 - - CASSLGRARDGYTF TGTGCCAGCAGCTTAGGAAGGGCTCGAGATGGCTACACCTTC
TRBJ2-1 TRBV2 - few CASPVRLGEYNEQFF TGTGCCAGCCCCGTCCGGTTAGGAGAGTACAATGAGCAGTTCTTC
TRBJ2-1 TRBV9 TRBD1 - CASSVDRGRSNEQFF TGTGCCAGCAGCGTAGACAGGGGCCGGTCCAATGAGCAGTTCTTC
TRBJ1-4 TRBV4-2 - - CASSQTPLQGLVEKLFF TGTGCCAGCAGCCAAACACCTCTACAAGGTCTTGTTGAAAAACTGTTTTTT
TRBJ2-3 TRBV6-6 - - CASSLSIQRPTDTQYF TGTGCCAGCAGTTTAAGCATCCAGCGACCCACAGATACGCAGTATTTT
TRBJ2-1 TRBV27 - - CASSSSPIGRLNRNEQFF TGTGCCAGCAGTTCCTCCCCGATTGGGAGGCTCAACAGGAATGAGCAGTTCTTC
TRBJ2-7 TRBV29-1 - - CSVEVTGEQYF TGCAGCGTCGAGGTTACGGGCGAGCAGTACTTC
TRBJ2-5 TRBV2 - - CASSEGQGVGETQYF TGTGCCAGCAGTGAGGGACAAGGGGTAGGAGAGACCCAGTACTTC
TRBJ1-3 TRBV10-3 TRBD1 - CAIRRARGRNGNTIYF TGTGCCATCAGGCGGGCCAGGGGGCGCAATGGAAACACCATATATTTT
TRBJ2-5 TRBV7-9 - - CASSPLEGYF TGTGCCAGCAGCCCCTTAGAGGGTTACTTC
TRBJ1-1 TRBV5-1 - - CASRTGSEAFF TGCGCCAGCAGGACAGGTTCTGAAGCTTTCTTT
TRBJ1-2 TRBV14 - - CASSCYGTSGYGYTF TGTGCCAGCAGCTGTTACGGCACCTCGGGTTATGGCTACACCTTC
TRBJ1-3 TRBV19 - - CASSSGRGLSGNTIYF TGTGCCAGTAGTAGCGGCAGGGGACTTTCTGGAAACACCATATATTTT
TRBJ1-2 TRBV6-5 - - CASTPKDSFNYGYTF TGTGCCAGCACTCCCAAGGACAGTTTTAACTATGGCTACACCTTC
TRBJ1-6 TRBV5-1 - few CASSNVAGPSYNSPLHF TGCGCCAGCAGCAACGTGGCGGGGCCTTCCTATAATTCACCCCTCCACTTT
TRBJ1-2 TRBV2 TRBD1 - CASSQFRDRDDYGYTF TGTGCCAGCAGCCAGTTCCGGGACAGGGATGACTATGGCTACACCTTC
TRBJ1-4 TRBV27 - - CASSWAATNEKLFF TGTGCCAGCAGTTGGGCGGCAACTAATGAAAAACTGTTTTTT
TRBJ1-2 TRBV4-1 - - CASSQDHRGYGYTF TGCGCCAGCAGCCAAGATCACCGGGGCTATGGCTACACCTTC
TRBJ1-4 TRBV9 - - CASSEGGELFF TGTGCCAGCAGCGAGGGAGGGGAACTGTTTTTT